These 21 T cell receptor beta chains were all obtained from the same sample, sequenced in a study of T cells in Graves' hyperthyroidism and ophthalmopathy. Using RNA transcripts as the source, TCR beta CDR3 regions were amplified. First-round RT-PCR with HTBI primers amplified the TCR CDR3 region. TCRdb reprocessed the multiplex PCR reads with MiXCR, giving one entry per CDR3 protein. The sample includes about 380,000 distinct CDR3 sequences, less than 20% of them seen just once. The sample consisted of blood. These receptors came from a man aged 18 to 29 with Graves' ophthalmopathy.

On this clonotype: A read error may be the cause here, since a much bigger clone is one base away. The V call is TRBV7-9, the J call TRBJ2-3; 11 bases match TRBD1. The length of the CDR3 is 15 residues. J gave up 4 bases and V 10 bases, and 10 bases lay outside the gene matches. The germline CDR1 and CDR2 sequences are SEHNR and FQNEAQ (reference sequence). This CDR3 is CATSFPGQGADTQYF. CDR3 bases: TGTGCCACCAGTTTCCCGGGACAGGGGGCAGATACGCAGTATTTT.

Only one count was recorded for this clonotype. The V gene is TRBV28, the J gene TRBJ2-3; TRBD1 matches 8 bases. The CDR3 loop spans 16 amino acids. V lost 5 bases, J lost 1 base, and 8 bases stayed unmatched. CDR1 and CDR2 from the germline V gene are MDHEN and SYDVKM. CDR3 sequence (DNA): TGTGCCAGCAGTCCTGATTGGACAGGGCGCACAGATACGCAGTATTTT. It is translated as CASSPDWTGRTDTQYF.

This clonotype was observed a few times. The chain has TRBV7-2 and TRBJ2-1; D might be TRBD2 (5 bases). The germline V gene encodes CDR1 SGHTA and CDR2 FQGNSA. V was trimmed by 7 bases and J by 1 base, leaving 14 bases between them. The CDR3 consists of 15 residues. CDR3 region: CASTPRGLSYNEQFF. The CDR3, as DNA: TGTGCCAGCACCCCGAGAGGGTTATCCTACAATGAGCAGTTCTTC.

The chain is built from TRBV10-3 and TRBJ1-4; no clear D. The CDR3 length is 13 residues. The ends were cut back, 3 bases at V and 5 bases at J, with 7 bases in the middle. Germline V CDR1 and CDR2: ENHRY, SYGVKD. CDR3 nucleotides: TGTGCCATCAGTGACGGACCAAATGAAAAACTGTTTTTT. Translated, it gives CAISDGPNEKLFF.

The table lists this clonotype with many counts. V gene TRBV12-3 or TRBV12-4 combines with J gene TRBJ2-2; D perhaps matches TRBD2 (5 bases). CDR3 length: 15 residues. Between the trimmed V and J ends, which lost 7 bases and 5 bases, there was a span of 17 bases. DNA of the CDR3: TGTGCCAGCACCGTCGACGCCGGGGAAACCGGGGAGCTGTTTTTT. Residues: CASTVDAGETGELFF.

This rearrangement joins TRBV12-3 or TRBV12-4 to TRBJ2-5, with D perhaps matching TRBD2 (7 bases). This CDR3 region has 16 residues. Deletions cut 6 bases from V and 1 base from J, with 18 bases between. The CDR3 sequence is CASSQRGGGFQETQYF. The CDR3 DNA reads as TGTGCCAGCAGCCAAAGGGGGGGGGGGTTCCAAGAGACCCAGTACTTC.

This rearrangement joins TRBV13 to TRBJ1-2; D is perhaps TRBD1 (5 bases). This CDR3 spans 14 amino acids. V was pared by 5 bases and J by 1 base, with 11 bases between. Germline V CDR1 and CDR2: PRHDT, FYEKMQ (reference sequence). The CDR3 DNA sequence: TGTGCCAGCAGCGCGACAGACGATAACTATGGCTACACCTTC. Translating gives CASSATDDNYGYTF.

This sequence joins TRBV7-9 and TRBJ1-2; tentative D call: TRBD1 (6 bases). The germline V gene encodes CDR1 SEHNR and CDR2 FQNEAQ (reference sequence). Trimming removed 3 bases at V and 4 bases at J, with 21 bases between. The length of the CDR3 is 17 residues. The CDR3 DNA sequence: TGTGCCAGCAGCTTCGCCCGGGGGTCAGGGGAAAGCTATGGCTACACCTTC. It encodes CASSFARGSGESYGYTF.

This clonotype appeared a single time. The CDR3 coding sequence is TGTGCCAGCAGTTATGAGAGCGGCAGCCATGGCTACACCTTC. This sequence encodes CASSYESGSHGYTF. The chain couples TRBV12-3 or TRBV12-4 to TRBJ1-2, with D hard to call. V shed 4 bases and J shed 6 bases, with 15 bases lying between them. The CDR3 has 14 amino acids.

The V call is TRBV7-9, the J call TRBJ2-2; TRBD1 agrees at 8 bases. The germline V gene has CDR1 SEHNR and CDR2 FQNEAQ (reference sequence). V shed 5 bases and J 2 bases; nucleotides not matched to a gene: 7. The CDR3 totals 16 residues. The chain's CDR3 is CASSPPDRDNTGELFF. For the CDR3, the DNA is TGTGCCAGCAGCCCTCCGGACAGGGATAACACCGGGGAGCTGTTTTTT.

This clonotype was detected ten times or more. The CDR3 nucleotides read TGCGCCAGCAGCTTGGGTGGGACCGGTTACAATGAGCAGTTCTTC. This translates into CASSLGGTGYNEQFF. The chain combines TRBV5-1 with TRBJ2-1, with D perhaps being TRBD1 or TRBD2 (5 bases each). Trimming left V 0 bases short and J 4 bases short, with 11 bases between. The CDR3 contains 15 residues. Per germline, CDR1 SGHRS and CDR2 YFSETQ.

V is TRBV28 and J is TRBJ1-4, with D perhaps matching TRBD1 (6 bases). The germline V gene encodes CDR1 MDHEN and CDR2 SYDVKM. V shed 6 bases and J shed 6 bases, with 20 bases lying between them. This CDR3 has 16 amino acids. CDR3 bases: TGTGCCAGCAGCCCCGGGGGGGGCCCTTTAGATGAAAAACTGTTTTTT. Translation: CASSPGGGPLDEKLFF.

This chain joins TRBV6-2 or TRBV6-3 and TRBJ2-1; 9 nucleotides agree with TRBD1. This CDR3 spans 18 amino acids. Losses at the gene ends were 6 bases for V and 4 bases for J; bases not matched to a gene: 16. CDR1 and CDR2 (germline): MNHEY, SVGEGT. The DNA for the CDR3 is TGTGCCAGCAGAGCCGGGACAGGGTACGCCCGGGGGTACAATGAGCAGTTCTTC. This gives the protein CASRAGTGYARGYNEQFF.

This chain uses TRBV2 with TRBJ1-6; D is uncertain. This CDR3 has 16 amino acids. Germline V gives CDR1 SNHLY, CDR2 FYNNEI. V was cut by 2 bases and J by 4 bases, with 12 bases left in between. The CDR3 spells CASSERGSEYNSPLHF. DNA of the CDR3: TGTGCCAGCAGTGAAAGAGGGTCTGAATATAATTCACCCCTCCACTTT.

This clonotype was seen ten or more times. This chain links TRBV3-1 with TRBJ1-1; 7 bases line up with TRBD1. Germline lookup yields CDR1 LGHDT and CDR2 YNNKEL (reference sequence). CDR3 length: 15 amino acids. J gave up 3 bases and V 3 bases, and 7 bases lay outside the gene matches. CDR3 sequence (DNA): TGTGCCAGCAGCCAGTTACAGGGGTTCTACACTGAAGCTTTCTTT. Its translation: CASSQLQGFYTEAFF.

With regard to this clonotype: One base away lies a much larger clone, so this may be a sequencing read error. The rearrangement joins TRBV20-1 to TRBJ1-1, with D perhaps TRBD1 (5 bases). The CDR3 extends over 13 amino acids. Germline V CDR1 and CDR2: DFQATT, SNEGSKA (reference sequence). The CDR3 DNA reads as TGCAGTGCTAGAGTATGGGGGAACACTAAAGCTTTCTTT. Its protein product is CSARVWGNTKAFF.

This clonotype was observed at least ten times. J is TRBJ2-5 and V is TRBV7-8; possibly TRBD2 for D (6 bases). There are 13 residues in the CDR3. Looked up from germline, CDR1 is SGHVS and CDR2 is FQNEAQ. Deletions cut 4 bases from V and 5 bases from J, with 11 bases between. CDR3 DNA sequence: TGTGCCAGCAGCTGGGGGACTTTTGAGACCCAGTACTTC. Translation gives CASSWGTFETQYF.

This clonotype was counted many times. The CDR3 DNA follows: TGTGCCAGCAGCCCAGACAGGAACTCTGGAAACACCATATATTTT. Residues: CASSPDRNSGNTIYF. The V call is TRBV3-1, the J call TRBJ1-3; D is possibly TRBD1 (6 bases). Per germline, CDR1 LGHDT and CDR2 YNNKEL (reference sequence). CDR3 length: 15 amino acids. V was cut by 4 bases and J by 0 bases, with 10 bases left in between.

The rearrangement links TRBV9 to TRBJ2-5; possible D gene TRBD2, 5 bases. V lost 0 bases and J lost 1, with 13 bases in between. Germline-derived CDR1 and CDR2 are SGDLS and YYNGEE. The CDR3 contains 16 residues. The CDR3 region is CASSVEPAEPQETQYF. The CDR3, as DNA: TGTGCCAGCAGCGTAGAACCAGCGGAGCCCCAAGAGACCCAGTACTTC.

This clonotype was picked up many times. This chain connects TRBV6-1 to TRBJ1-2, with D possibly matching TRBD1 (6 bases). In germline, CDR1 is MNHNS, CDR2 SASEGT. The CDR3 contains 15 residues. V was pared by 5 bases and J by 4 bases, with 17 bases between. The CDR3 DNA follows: TGTGCCAGCAGTTCCGACAGGCGCAGCCCCTATGGCTACACCTTC. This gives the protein CASSSDRRSPYGYTF.

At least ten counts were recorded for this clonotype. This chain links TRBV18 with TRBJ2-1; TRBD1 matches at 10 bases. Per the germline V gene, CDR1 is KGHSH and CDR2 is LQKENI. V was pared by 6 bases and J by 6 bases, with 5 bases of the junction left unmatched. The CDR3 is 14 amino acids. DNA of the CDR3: TGTGCCAGCTCGCGACAGGGGGCGTCCAATGAGCAGTTCTTC. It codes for CASSRQGASNEQFF. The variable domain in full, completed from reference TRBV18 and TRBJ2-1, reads NAGVMQNPRHLVRRRGQEARLRCSPMKGHSHVYWYRQLPEEGLKFMVYLQKENIIDESGMPKERFSAEFPKEGPSILRIQQVVRGDSAAYFCASSRQGASNEQFFGPGTRLTVL.